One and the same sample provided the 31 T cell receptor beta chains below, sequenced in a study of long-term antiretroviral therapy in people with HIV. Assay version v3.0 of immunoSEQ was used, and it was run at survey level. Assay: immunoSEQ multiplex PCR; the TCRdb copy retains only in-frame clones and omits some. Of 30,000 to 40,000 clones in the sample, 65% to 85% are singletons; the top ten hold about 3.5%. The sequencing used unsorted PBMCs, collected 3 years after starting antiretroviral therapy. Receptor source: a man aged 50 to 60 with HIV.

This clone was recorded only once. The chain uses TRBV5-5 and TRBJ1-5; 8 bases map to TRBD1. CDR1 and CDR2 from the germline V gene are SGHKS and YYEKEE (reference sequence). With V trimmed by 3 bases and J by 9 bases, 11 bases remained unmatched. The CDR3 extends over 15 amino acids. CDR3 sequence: CASSSWDRREGPQHF. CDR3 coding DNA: TGTGCCAGCAGCTCGTGGGACAGGCGCGAGGGGCCCCAGCATTTT.

The CDR3 loop is CASSFTSDSYNEQFF. For the CDR3, the DNA is TGTGCCAGCAGCTTTACTAGCGATTCCTACAATGAGCAGTTCTTC. The gene calls are TRBV7-3 and TRBJ2-1, with 7 bases fitting TRBD2. CDR1 and CDR2 (germline): SGHTA, FQGTGA. The CDR3 has 15 amino acids. The junction had 3 bases not matched to a gene; V was cut back by 3 bases and J by 1 base. The variable domain in full, with the rest retrieved from reference TRBV7-3 and TRBJ2-1, is GAGVSQTPSNKVTEKGKYVELRCDPISGHTALYWYRQSLGQGPEFLIYFQGTGAADDSGLPNDRFFAVRPEGSVSTLKIQRTERGDSAVYLCASSFTSDSYNEQFFGPGTRLTVL.

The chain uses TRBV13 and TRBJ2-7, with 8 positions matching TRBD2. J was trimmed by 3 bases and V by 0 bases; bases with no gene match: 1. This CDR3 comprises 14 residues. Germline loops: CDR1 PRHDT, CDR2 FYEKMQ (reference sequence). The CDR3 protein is CASSLGRGGYEQYF. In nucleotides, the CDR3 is TGTGCCAGCAGCTTAGGACGGGGGGGCTACGAGCAGTACTTC.

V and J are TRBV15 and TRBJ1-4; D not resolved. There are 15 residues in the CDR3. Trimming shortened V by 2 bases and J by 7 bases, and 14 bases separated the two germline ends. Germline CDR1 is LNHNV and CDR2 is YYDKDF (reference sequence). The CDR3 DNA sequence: TGTGCCACCAGCAGAACCTTAGAATTGGGTGAAAAACTGTTTTTT. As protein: CATSRTLELGEKLFF. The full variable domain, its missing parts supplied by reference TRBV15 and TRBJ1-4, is DAMVIQNPRYQVTQFGKPVTLSCSQTLNHNVMYWYQQKSSQAPKLLFHYYDKDFNNEADTPDNFQSRRPNTSFCFLDIRSPGLGDTAMYLCATSRTLELGEKLFFGSGTQLSVL.

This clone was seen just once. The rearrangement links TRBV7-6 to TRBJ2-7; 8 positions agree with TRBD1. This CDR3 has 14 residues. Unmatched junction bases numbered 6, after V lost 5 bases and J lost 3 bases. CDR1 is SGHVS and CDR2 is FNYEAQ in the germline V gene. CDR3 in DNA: TGTGCCAGCAGCAAAGACAGGGGCGACTACGAGCAGTACTTC. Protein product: CASSKDRGDYEQYF.

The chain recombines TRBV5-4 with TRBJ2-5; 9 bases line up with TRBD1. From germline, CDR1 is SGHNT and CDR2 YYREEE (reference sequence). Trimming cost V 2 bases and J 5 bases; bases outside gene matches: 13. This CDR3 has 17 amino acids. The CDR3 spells CASSFVPRDRDGETQYF. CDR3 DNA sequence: TGTGCCAGCAGCTTCGTACCCCGGGACAGGGATGGGGAGACCCAGTACTTC.

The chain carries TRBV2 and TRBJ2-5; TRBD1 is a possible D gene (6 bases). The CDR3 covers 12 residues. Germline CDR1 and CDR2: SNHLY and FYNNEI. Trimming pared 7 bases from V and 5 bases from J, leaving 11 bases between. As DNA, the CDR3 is TGTGCCAGCACACAGGGATGGGAGACCCAGTACTTC. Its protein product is CASTQGWETQYF.

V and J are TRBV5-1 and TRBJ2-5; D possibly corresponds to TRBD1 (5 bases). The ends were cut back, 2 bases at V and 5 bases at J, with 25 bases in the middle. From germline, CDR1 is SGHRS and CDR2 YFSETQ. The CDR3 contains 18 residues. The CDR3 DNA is TGCGCCAGCAGCTTACTGGATGGGGCTCGTGGGGCAGGGGAGACCCAGTACTTC. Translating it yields CASSLLDGARGAGETQYF.

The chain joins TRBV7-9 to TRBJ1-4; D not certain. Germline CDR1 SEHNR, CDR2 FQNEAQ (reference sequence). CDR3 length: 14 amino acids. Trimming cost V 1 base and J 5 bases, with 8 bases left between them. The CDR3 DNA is TGTGCCAGCAGCTTAGGTCACGGGAATGAAAAACTGTTTTTT. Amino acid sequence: CASSLGHGNEKLFF.

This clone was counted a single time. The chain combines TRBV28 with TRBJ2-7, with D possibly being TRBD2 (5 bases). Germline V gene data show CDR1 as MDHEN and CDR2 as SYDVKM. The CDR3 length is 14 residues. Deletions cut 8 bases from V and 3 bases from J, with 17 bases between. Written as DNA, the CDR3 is TGTGCCAGCGGACGGGGTTCCCCCCTCTACGAGCAGTACTTC. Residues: CASGRGSPLYEQYF.

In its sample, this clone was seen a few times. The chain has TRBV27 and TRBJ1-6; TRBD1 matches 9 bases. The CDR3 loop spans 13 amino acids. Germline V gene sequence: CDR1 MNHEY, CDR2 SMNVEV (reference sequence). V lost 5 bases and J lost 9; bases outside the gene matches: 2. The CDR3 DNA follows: TGTGCCAGCAGTCAGGACAGGGGTTCACCCCTCCACTTT. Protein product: CASSQDRGSPLHF.

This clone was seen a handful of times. This CDR3 reads CASSTGTYNEKLFF. In DNA, the CDR3 is TGTGCCAGCAGTACCGGGACCTACAATGAAAAACTGTTTTTT. The chain has TRBV2 and TRBJ1-4, with a possible D match to TRBD1 (5 bases). There are 14 residues in the CDR3. Per the germline V gene, CDR1 is SNHLY and CDR2 is FYNNEI. Trimming left V 5 bases short and J 5 bases short, with 12 bases between. The entire variable domain, with the rest obtained from reference TRBV2 and TRBJ1-4, is as follows: EPEVTQTPSHQVTQMGQEVILRCVPISNHLYFYWYRQILGQKVEFLVSFYNNEISEKSEIFDDQFSVERPDGSNFTLKIRSTKLEDSAMYFCASSTGTYNEKLFFGSGTQLSVL.

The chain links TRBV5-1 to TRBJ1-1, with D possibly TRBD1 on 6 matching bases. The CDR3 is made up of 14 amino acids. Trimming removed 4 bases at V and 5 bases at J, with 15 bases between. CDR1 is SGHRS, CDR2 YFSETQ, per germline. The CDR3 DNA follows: TGCGCCAGCAGCCCCTTAGGAGGGGGGACTGAAGCTTTCTTT. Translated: CASSPLGGGTEAFF.

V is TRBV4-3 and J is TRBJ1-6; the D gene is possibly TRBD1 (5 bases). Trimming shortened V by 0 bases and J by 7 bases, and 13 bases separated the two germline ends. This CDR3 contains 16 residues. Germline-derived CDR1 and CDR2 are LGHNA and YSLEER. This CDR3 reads CASSQDVQGGNSPLHF. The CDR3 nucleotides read TGCGCCAGCAGCCAAGATGTCCAGGGTGGGAATTCACCCCTCCACTTT.

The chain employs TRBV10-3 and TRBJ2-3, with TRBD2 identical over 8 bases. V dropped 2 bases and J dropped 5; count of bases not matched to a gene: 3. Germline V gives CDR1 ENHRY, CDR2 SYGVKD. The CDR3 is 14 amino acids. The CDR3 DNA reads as TGTGCCATCAGTGAGCGGGGGGGGAGAGATACGCAGTATTTT. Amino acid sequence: CAISERGGRDTQYF.

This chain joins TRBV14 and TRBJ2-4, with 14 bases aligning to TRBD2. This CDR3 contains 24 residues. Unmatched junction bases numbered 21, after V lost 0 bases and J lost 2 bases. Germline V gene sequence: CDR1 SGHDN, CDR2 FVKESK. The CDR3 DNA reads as TGTGCCAGCAGCCAAGATCTACAACTTCGACTAGCGGGAGGGCCAGAGCAATCCAAAAACATTCAGTACTTC. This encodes CASSQDLQLRLAGGPEQSKNIQYF.

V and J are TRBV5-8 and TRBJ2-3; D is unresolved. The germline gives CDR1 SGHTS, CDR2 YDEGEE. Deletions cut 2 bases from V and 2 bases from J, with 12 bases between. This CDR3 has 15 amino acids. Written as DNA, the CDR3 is TGTGCCAGCAGCTTTCTGGCGGCAGACACAGATACGCAGTATTTT. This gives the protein CASSFLAADTDTQYF. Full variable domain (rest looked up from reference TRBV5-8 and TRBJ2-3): EAGVTQSPTHLIKTRGQQATLRCSPISGHTSVYWYQQALGLGLQFLLWYDEGEERNRGNFPPRFSGRQFPNYSSELNVNALELEDSALYLCASSFLAADTDTQYFGPGTRLTVL.

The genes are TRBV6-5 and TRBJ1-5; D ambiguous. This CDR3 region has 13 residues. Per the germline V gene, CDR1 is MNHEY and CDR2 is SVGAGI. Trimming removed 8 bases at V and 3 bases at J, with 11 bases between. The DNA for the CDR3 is TGTGCCAGCGGCCGCGCCCACAATCAGCCCCAGCATTTT. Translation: CASGRAHNQPQHF.

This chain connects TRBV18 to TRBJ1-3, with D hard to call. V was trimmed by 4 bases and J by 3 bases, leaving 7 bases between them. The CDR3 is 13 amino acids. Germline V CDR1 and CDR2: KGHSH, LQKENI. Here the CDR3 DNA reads TGTGCCAGCTCACGAACAGATGGAAACACCATATATTTT. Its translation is CASSRTDGNTIYF.

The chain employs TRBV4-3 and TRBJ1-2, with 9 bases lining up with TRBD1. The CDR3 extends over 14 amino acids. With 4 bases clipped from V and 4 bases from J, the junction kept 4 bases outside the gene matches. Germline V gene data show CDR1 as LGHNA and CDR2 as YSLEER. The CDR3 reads CASSRGGQGYGYTF. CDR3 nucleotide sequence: TGCGCCAGCAGCCGCGGGGGACAGGGCTATGGCTACACCTTC.

This chain's CDR3 is CASSPTGVGEKLFF. CDR3 coding DNA: TGTGCCAGCAGCCCCACGGGAGTAGGGGAAAAACTGTTTTTT. The chain uses TRBV7-3 and TRBJ1-4; unclear D gene. The CDR3 runs to 14 residues. V dropped 5 bases and J dropped 8 bases, with 15 bases sitting between them. In germline, CDR1 is SGHTA, CDR2 FQGTGA.

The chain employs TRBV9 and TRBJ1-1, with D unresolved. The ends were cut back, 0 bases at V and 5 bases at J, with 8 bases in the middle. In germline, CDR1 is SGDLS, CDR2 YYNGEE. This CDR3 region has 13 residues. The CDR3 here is CASSVGGRTEAFF. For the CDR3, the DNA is TGTGCCAGCAGCGTAGGAGGGAGGACTGAAGCTTTCTTT.

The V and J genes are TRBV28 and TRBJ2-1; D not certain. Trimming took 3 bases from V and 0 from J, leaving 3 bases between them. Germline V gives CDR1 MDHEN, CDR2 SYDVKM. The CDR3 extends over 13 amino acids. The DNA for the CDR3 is TGTGCCAGCAGTTTGAGCTCCTACAATGAGCAGTTCTTC. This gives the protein CASSLSSYNEQFF. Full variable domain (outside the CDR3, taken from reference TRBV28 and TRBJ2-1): DVKVTQSSRYLVKRTGEKVFLECVQDMDHENMFWYRQDPGLGLRLIYFSYDVKMKEKGDIPEGYSVSREKKERFSLILESASTNQTSMYLCASSLSSYNEQFFGPGTRLTVL.

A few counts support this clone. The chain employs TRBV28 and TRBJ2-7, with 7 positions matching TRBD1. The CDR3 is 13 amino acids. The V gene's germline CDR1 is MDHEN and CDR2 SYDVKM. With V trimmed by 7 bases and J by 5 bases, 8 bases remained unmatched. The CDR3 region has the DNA TGTGCCAGCATTGACAGGGCTCTGAACGAGCAGTACTTC. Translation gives CASIDRALNEQYF.

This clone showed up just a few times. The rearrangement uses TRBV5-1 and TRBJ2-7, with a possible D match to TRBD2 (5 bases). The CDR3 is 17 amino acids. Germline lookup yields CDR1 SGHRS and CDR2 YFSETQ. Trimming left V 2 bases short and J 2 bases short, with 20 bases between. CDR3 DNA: TGCGCCAGCAGCTTCAGACTGGACTCCCAACAAGCCTACGAGCAGTACTTC. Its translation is CASSFRLDSQQAYEQYF.

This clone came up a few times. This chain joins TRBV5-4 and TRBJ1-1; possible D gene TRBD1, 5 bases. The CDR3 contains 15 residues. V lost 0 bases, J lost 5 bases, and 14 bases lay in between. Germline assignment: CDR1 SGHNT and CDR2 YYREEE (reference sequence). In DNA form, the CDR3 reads TGTGCCAGCAGCTTGGCAGGCAGGGCGGGAACTGAAGCTTTCTTT. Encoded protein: CASSLAGRAGTEAFF.

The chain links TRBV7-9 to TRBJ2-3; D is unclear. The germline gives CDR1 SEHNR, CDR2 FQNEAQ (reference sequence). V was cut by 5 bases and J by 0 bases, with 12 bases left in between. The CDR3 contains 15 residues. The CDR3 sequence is CASSHGPLSTDTQYF. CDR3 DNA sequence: TGTGCCAGCAGCCACGGACCATTAAGCACAGATACGCAGTATTTT.

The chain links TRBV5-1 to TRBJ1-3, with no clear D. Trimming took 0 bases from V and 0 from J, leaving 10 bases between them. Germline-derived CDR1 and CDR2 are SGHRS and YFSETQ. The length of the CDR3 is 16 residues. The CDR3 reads CASSLVGPDSGNTIYF. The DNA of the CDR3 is TGCGCCAGCAGCTTGGTGGGCCCAGACTCTGGAAACACCATATATTTT.

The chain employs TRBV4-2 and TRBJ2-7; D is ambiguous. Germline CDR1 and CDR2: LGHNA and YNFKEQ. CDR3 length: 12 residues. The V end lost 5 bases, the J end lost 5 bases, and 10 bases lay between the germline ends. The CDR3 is CASSSGRNEQYF. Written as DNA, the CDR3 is TGTGCCAGCAGCTCGGGTCGAAACGAGCAGTACTTC.

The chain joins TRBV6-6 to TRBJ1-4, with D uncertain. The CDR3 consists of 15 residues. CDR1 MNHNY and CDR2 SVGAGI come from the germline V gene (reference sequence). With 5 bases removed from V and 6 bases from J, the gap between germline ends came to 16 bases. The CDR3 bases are TGTGCCAGCAGTCGGGGTCCAGCGCGGGATGAAAAACTGTTTTTT. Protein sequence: CASSRGPARDEKLFF.

The CDR3 nucleotides are TGCGCCAGCAGTAGCGCAGGAGGCCCGGGGGAGCTGTTTTTT. Amino acids: CASSSAGGPGELFF. The rearrangement joins TRBV10-2 to TRBJ2-2; possible D gene TRBD2, 5 bases. Trimming cost V 5 bases and J 8 bases, with 15 bases left between them. The CDR3 covers 14 residues. CDR1 is WSHSY, CDR2 SAAADI, per germline.